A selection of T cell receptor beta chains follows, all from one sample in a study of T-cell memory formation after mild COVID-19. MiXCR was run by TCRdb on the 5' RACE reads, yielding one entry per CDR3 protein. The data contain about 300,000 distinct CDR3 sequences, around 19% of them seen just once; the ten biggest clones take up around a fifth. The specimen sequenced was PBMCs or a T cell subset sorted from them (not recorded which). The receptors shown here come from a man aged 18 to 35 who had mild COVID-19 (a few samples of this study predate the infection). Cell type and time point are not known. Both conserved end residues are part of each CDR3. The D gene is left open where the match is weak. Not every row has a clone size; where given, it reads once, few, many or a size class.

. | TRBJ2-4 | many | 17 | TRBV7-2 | CASSPHSGNSGKNIQYF | TGTGCCAGCAGCCCGCACTCCGGGAATTCGGGCAAAAACATTCAGTACTTC
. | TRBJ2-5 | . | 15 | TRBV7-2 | CASSLVGSATETQYF | TGTGCCAGCAGCTTAGTCGGCAGTGCGACGGAGACCCAGTACTTC
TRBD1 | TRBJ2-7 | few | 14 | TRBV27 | CASSFGTASYEQYF | TGTGCCAGCAGTTTTGGGACAGCCTCCTACGAGCAGTACTTC
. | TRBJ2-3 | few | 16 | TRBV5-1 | CASSLAQSAATDTQYF | TGCGCCAGCAGCTTGGCCCAAAGCGCAGCCACAGATACGCAGTATTTT
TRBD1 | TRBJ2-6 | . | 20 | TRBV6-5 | CASETKAGTGRPSGANVLTF | TGTGCCAGCGAAACCAAAGCCGGGACAGGGCGTCCCTCTGGGGCCAACGTCCTGACTTTC
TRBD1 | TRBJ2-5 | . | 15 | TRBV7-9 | CASSLVWDSLETQYF | TGTGCCAGCAGCTTAGTGTGGGACAGTCTGGAGACCCAGTACTTC
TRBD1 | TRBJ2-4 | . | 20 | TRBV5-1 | CASSLNSGGQGALAKNIQYF | TGCGCCAGCAGCTTAAATTCGGGAGGACAGGGGGCTCTAGCCAAAAACATTCAGTACTTC
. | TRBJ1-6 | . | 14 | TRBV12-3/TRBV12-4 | CASSLQPYNSPLHF | TGTGCCAGCAGTTTACAGCCTTATAATTCACCCCTCCACTTT
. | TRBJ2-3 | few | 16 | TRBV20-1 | CSAEDRQGGSTDTQYF | TGCAGTGCCGAAGATCGGCAGGGTGGGAGCACAGATACGCAGTATTTT
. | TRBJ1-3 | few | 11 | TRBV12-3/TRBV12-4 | CASSPRYTIYF | TGTGCCAGCAGTCCTCGCTACACCATATATTTT
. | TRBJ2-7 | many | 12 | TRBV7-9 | CASSSTSYEQYF | TGTGCCAGCAGCTCGACTAGCTACGAGCAGTACTTC
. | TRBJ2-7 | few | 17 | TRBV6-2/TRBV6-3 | CASSYPFGLRSTYEQYF | TGTGCCAGCAGTTACCCATTCGGACTACGAAGCACCTACGAGCAGTACTTC
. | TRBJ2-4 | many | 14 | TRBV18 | CASSPIAGMNIQYF | TGTGCCAGCTCCCCTATCGCGGGTATGAACATTCAGTACTTC
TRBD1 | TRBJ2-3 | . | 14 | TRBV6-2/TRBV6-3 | CASGRDRATDTQYF | TGTGCCAGCGGCCGGGACAGGGCCACAGATACGCAGTATTTT